Listed below are T cell receptor beta chains from one sample, sequenced in a study of PD-1 blockade in classical Hodgkin lymphoma. Sequencing was performed with immunoSEQ multiplex PCR; in TCRdb, only in-frame clones are kept and a portion is missing. Of about 35,000 clones detected, around 89% appear once; the ten largest clones hold 0.22%. Sequences were obtained from CD4+ T cells from blood. These receptors all come from a human donor with classical Hodgkin lymphoma. Both conserved end residues are part of each CDR3. Fields, in order: CDR3 DNA, CDR3 protein, V gene, J gene, D gene, clone size. D genes are given only for firm matches. Size is stated for part of the rows, as once, few or many counts, or as a class when the clone is expanded.

CDR3nt: TGTGCCAGCAGCTCCCAGGCCCCGGGGACCCAGTACTTC; CDR3aa: CASSSQAPGTQYF; v_gene: TRBV7-2; j_gene: TRBJ2-5; d_gene: .; abundance: .
CDR3nt: TGTGCCAGCAGCCAAGATCGGGAGTCCCTCAGCTCCTACAATGAGCAGTTCTTC; CDR3aa: CASSQDRESLSSYNEQFF; v_gene: TRBV14; j_gene: TRBJ2-1; d_gene: .; abundance: .
CDR3nt: TGTGCCAGCATATTTGAGGTAGAAGGTAACTATGGCTACACCTTC; CDR3aa: CASIFEVEGNYGYTF; v_gene: TRBV2; j_gene: TRBJ1-2; d_gene: .; abundance: once
CDR3nt: TGTGCCAGTAGTAGGGCAGTTCGCACCGGGGAGCTGTTTTTT; CDR3aa: CASSRAVRTGELFF; v_gene: TRBV19; j_gene: TRBJ2-2; d_gene: .; abundance: .
CDR3nt: TGTGCCAGCTCACCACGGGGGACAGCTCGCTCTGGGGCCAACGTCCTGACTTTC; CDR3aa: CASSPRGTARSGANVLTF; v_gene: TRBV18; j_gene: TRBJ2-6; d_gene: TRBD1; abundance: .
CDR3nt: TGTGCCAGCAGTTCCCCGGGACTAGCGGGAACGAATGAGCAGTTCTTC; CDR3aa: CASSSPGLAGTNEQFF; v_gene: TRBV27; j_gene: TRBJ2-1; d_gene: TRBD2; abundance: .
CDR3nt: TGCAGCGTTACAGGGAACACCGGGGAGCTGTTTTTT; CDR3aa: CSVTGNTGELFF; v_gene: TRBV29-1; j_gene: TRBJ2-2; d_gene: .; abundance: .
CDR3nt: TGTGCCAGCAGCCCGGCACCTAGCGGGGACAATGAGCAGTTCTTC; CDR3aa: CASSPAPSGDNEQFF; v_gene: TRBV7-9; j_gene: TRBJ2-1; d_gene: TRBD2; abundance: .
CDR3nt: TGCAGTGCATGGTACCAAGAGACCCAGTACTTC; CDR3aa: CSAWYQETQYF; v_gene: TRBV20-1; j_gene: TRBJ2-5; d_gene: .; abundance: once
CDR3nt: TGTGCCAGTAGTCCAAAGGACAGGGGGGCAACTAATGAAAAACTGTTTTTT; CDR3aa: CASSPKDRGATNEKLFF; v_gene: TRBV19; j_gene: TRBJ1-4; d_gene: TRBD1; abundance: .
CDR3nt: TGTGCCAGCAGCTTAGGGCAGGGACAAGTCCAGCCCCAGCATTTT; CDR3aa: CASSLGQGQVQPQHF; v_gene: TRBV11-3; j_gene: TRBJ1-5; d_gene: .; abundance: .
CDR3nt: TGTGCCAGCAGCGGGAAGTCCCCTAATTCACCCCTCCACTTT; CDR3aa: CASSGKSPNSPLHF; v_gene: TRBV5-6; j_gene: TRBJ1-6; d_gene: .; abundance: few
CDR3nt: TGTGCCAGCAGCCGATTTAGCGGGGGCTCCTACAATGAGCAGTTCTTC; CDR3aa: CASSRFSGGSYNEQFF; v_gene: TRBV5-8; j_gene: TRBJ2-1; d_gene: TRBD2; abundance: once